The clone carrying this TCR beta chain was recorded a few times. Its antigen is undetermined. These data belong to a study of T cell repertoires in cytomegalovirus infection. Overall study context: Public TCR beta signatures indicated both CMV infection and matching HLA type. Study results and limitations: Ex vivo responses were dominated by HLA-C-restricted CMV-specific TCR beta clonotypes.

Using its own MiXCR run on the reads, TCRdb lists one record per CDR3 protein. The sample records hundreds of thousands of distinct CDR3 sequences, about 9.1% being singletons. Sequencing used PBMCs. The origin of this receptor is a human donor in good health (CMV status not recorded). Some clones in this sample may be carry-over from other donors' samples.

The CDR3, as DNA: TGTGCCAGCTCCCTGGACAGGCCCTATAATTCACCCCTCCACTTT. This translates into CASSLDRPYNSPLHF. The genes are TRBV6-2 or TRBV6-3 and TRBJ1-6; 7 nucleotides align to TRBD1. Germline V gene data show CDR1 as MNHEY and CDR2 as SVGEGT. There are 15 residues in the CDR3. V lost 8 bases to trimming and J lost 2 bases; unmatched junction nucleotides: 6.